This T cell receptor beta chain comes out of a study of cytomegalovirus exposure and HLA in healthy donors. Whole-study findings and limits: Analyses of presence/absence relied on an assumption of roughly uniform sequencing depth across donors.

Comments on this clone: What it binds is not known.

Germline CDR1 reads LNHNV; CDR2 reads YYDKDF (reference sequence). V lost 4 bases and J lost 4; bases outside the gene matches: 8. The CDR3 extends over 16 amino acids. Primers included in the PCR were 60 Vbeta and 13 Jbeta primers. Assay: immunoSEQ multiplex PCR; the TCRdb copy retains only in-frame clones and omits some. The data contain under 150,000 clones, around 80% of them singletons. Sequenced sample: PBMCs. The chain combines TRBV15 with TRBJ2-2; 8 bases fit TRBD1. The clonotype was recovered from a woman aged 35 to 49 in good health and CMV-seronegative. The CDR3 loop reads CATSTHRTGSTGELFF. The DNA of the CDR3 is TGTGCCACCAGCACGCACCGGACAGGGTCCACCGGGGAGCTGTTTTTT.